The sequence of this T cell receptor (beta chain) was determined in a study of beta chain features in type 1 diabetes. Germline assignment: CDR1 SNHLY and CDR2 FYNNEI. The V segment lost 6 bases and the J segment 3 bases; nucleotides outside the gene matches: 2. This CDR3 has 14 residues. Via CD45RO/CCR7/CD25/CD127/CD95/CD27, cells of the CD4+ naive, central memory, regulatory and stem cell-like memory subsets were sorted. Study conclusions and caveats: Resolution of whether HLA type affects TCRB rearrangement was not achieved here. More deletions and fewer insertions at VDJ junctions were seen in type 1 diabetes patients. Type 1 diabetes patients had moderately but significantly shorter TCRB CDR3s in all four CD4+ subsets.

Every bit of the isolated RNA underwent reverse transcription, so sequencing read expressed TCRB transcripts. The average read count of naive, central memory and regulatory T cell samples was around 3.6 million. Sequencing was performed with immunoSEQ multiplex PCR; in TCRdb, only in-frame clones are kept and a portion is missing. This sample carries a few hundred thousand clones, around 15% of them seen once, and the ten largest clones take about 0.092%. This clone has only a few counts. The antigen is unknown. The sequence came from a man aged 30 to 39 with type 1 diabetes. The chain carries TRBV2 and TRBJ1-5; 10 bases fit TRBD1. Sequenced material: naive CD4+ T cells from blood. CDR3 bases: TGTGCCAGCAGCGGGACAGGGGCCAATCAGCCCCAGCATTTT. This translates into CASSGTGANQPQHF.